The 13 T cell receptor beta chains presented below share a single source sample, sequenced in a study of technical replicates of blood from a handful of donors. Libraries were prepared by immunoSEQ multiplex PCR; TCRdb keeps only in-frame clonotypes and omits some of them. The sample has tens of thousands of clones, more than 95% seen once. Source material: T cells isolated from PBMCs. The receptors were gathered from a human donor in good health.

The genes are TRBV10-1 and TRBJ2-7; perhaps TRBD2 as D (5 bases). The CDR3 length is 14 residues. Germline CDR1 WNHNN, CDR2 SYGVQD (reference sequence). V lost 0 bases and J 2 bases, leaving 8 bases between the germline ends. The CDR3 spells CASSESSEPYEQYF. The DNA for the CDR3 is TGCGCCAGCAGTGAGTCTAGCGAACCCTACGAGCAGTACTTC.

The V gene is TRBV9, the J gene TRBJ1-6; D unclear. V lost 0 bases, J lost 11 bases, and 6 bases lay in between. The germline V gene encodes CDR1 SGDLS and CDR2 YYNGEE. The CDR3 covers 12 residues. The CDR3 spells CASSVGGAPLHF. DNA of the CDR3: TGTGCCAGCAGCGTAGGCGGGGCACCCCTCCACTTT.

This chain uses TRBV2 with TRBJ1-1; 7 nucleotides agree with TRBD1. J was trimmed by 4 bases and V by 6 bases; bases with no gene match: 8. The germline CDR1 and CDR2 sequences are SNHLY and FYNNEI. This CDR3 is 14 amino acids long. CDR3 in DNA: TGTGCCAGCAGGGAGGGACAGACGAGCACTGAAGCTTTCTTT. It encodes CASREGQTSTEAFF.

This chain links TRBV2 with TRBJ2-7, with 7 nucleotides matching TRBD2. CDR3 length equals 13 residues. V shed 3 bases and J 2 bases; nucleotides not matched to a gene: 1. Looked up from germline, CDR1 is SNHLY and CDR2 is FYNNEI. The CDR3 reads CASSDRGAYEQYF. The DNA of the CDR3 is TGTGCCAGCAGTGATCGGGGGGCCTACGAGCAGTACTTC.

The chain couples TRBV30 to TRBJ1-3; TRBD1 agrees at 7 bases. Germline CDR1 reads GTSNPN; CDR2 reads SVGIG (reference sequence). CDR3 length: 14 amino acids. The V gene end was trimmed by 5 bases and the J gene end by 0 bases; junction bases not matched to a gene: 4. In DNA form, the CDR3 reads TGTGCCTGGGGGACAGAAGTCTCTGGAAACACCATATATTTT. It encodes CAWGTEVSGNTIYF. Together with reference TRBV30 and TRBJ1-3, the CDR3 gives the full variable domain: SQTIHQWPATLVQPVGSPLSLECTVEGTSNPNLYWYRQAAGRGLQLLFYSVGIGQISSEVPQNLSASRPQDRQFILSSKKLLLSDSGFYLCAWGTEVSGNTIYFGEGSWLTVV.

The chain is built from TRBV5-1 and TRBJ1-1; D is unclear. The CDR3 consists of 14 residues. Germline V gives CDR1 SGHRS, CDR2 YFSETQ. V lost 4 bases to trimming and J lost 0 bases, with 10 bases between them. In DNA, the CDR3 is TGCGCCAGCAGCAACAGTCTAATGAACACTGAAGCTTTCTTT. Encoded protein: CASSNSLMNTEAFF.

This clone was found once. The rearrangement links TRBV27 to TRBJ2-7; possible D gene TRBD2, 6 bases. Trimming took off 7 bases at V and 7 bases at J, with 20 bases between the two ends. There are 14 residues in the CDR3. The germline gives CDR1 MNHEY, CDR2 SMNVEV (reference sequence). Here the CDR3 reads CASKNGRDVREQYF. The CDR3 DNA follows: TGTGCCAGCAAGAACGGGAGAGATGTTAGGGAGCAGTACTTC.

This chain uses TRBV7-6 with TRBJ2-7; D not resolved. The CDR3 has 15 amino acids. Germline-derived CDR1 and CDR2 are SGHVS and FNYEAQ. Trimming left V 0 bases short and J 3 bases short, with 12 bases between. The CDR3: CASSLAERGHYEQYF. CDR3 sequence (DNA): TGTGCCAGCAGCTTAGCGGAGCGAGGCCACTACGAGCAGTACTTC. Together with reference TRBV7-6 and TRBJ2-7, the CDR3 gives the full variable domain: GAGVSQSPRYKVTKRGQDVALRCDPISGHVSLYWYRQALGQGPEFLTYFNYEAQQDKSGLPNDRFSAERPEGSISTLTIQRTEQRDSAMYRCASSLAERGHYEQYFGPGTRLTVT.

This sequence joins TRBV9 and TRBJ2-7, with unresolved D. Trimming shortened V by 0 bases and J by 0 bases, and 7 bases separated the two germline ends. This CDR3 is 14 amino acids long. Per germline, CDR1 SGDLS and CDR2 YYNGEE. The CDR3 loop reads CASSVGGSSYEQYF. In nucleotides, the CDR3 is TGTGCCAGCAGCGTAGGAGGTAGCTCCTACGAGCAGTACTTC.

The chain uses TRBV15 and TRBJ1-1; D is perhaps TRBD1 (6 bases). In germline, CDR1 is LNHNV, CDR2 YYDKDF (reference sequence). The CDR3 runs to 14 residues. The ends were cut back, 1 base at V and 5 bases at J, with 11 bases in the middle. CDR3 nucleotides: TGTGCCACCAGCAGAGCAGGGGTTCAGACTGAAGCTTTCTTT. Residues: CATSRAGVQTEAFF. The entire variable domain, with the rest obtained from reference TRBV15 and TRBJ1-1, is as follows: DAMVIQNPRYQVTQFGKPVTLSCSQTLNHNVMYWYQQKSSQAPKLLFHYYDKDFNNEADTPDNFQSRRPNTSFCFLDIRSPGLGDTAMYLCATSRAGVQTEAFFGQGTRLTVV.

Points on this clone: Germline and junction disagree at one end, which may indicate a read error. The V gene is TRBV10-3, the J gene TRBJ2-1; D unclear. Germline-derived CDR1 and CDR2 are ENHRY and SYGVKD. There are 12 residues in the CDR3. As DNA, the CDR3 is TGTGCCATCAGTGAGTCCTACGATGAGCAGTTCTTC. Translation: CAISESYDEQFF.

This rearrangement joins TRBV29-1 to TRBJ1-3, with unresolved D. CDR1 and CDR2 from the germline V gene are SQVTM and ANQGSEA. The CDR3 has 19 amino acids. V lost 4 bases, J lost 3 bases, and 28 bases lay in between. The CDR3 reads CSVASGLRSSSPYGNTIYF. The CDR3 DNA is TGCAGCGTTGCCAGTGGACTTCGTAGTTCCTCGCCTTATGGAAACACCATATATTTT.

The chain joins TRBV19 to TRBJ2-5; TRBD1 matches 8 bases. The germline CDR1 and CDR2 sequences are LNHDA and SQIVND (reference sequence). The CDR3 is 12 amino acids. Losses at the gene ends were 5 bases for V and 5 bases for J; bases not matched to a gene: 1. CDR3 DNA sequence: TGTGCCAGTAGTCACAGGGGGGAGACCCAGTACTTC. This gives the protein CASSHRGETQYF.